Listed here is a single T cell receptor beta chain. Controls came from buffy coats of healthy blood donors. This entry belongs to a study of STAT5B mutations in CD4+ large granular lymphocyte leukemia. Germline-derived CDR1 and CDR2 are SEHNR and FQNEAQ (reference sequence). CDR3 size: 17 residues. The J segment lost 2 bases and the V segment lost 1 base, leaving 6 bases of the junction unmatched. Methods used by the authors: Productive clonotypes were detectable down to 2.59 x 10-5 frequency. Measured with immunoSEQ multiplex PCR; TCRdb has only the in-frame clones, and not every one. That table furnishes V, J and clone size, whereas the DNA furnished D and trimming. Counted here are tens of thousands of clones, about four fifths occurring once; the ten biggest clones make up 4.4%.

The V call is TRBV7-9, the J call TRBJ2-3; 10 nucleotides align to TRBD2. The sequenced sample consisted of CD4+ T cells from blood buffy coats. The TCR comes from a human donor in good health. CDR3 amino acids: CASSLGPTSGNTDTQYF. The CDR3 coding sequence is TGTGCCAGCAGCTTAGGCCCTACTAGCGGGAACACAGATACGCAGTATTTT.